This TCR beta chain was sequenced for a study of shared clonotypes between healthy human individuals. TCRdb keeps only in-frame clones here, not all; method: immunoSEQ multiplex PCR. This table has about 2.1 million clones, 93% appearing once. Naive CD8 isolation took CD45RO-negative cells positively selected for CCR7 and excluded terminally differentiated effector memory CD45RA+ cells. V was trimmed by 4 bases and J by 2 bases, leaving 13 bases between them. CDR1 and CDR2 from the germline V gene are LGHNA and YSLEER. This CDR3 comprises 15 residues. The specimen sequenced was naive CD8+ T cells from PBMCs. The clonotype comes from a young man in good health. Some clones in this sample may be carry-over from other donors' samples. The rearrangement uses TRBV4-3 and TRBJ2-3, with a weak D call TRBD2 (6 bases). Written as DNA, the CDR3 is TGCGCCAGCAGCCCCCGGGACTCAAACACAGATACGCAGTATTTT. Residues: CASSPRDSNTDTQYF.